This TCR beta chain was recovered during a study of blood T cell repertoires in COVID-19. Each participant's cohort was designated according to participant-reported clinical history. The method was immunoSEQ multiplex PCR; TCRdb's version includes in-frame clones alone and lacks a portion of them. The sample shows some 320,000 clones, 89% of them seen only once. V lost 11 bases and J 0 bases, leaving 14 bases between the germline ends. The CDR3 contains 14 residues. CDR1 is LNHDA and CDR2 is SQIVND in the germline V gene (reference sequence). This chain connects TRBV19 to TRBJ2-1; a possible D gene is TRBD2 (5 bases). Specimen: PBMCs or T cells enriched from blood (not recorded which). The receptor was derived from a man between 60 and 70 years old who had recovered from COVID-19. The CDR3 nucleotides are TGTGCCGTTAGCGTCCCGAACTCCTACAATGAGCAGTTCTTC. This gives the protein CAVSVPNSYNEQFF.